These 28 T cell receptor beta chains share one sample of origin, sequenced in a study of T cells in Graves' hyperthyroidism and ophthalmopathy (dated by TCRdb to between 2018 and 2020). Library prep was done by multiplex PCR. The instrument was an Illumina HiSeq 2000. The TCR beta CDR3 regions were amplified from RNA transcripts. A first-round RT-PCR of the TCR CDR3 used the HTBI primer set with the Qiagen OneStep RT-PCR kit. TCRdb reprocessed the public reads (quality trimming at Q25 with fastp, clone calling with MiXCR) and kept in-frame beta chains. Under each unique CDR3 protein, matching rows form one entry showing the most common genes and DNA. Across this sample there are approximately 870,000 distinct CDR3 sequences, with over 35% seen only once. 8.9% of the sample is held by the ten biggest clonotypes. What was sequenced was blood. These receptors were collected from a man between 18 and 35 years old with Graves' hyperthyroidism.

This clonotype was seen many times. This chain joins TRBV10-2 and TRBJ1-3; no reliable D call. This CDR3 spans 15 amino acids. The V gene lost 3 bases and the J gene lost 0 bases, with 9 bases spanning the gap. Per the germline V gene, CDR1 is WSHSY and CDR2 is SAAADI. CDR3 protein: CASSEEQSSGNTIYF. In DNA, the CDR3 is TGCGCCAGCAGTGAAGAGCAGAGCTCTGGAAACACCATATATTTT.

This clonotype was seen a handful of times. The rearrangement uses TRBV9 and TRBJ2-7, with 8 bases identical to TRBD2. V dropped 3 bases and J dropped 6; count of bases not matched to a gene: 5. The CDR3 is 13 residues long. Germline-derived CDR1 and CDR2 are SGDLS and YYNGEE. CDR3 bases: TGTGCCAGCAGCGGCATCCGGGAGGGCGAGCAGTACTTC. Translation: CASSGIREGEQYF.

This clonotype was observed many times. The chain combines TRBV15 with TRBJ2-7, with 8 bases fitting TRBD2. The CDR3 spans 14 residues. V gave up 0 bases and J gave up 4 bases; unmatched junction bases: 2. Germline V gene data show CDR1 as LNHNV and CDR2 as YYDKDF (reference sequence). The CDR3 loop reads CATSRDPGGYEQYF. The DNA of the CDR3 is TGTGCCACCAGCAGAGATCCGGGGGGGTACGAGCAGTACTTC.

The V gene is TRBV12-3 or TRBV12-4, the J gene TRBJ2-5; TRBD1 matches 7 bases. V shed 2 bases, J shed 7 bases, and the junction held 7 bases outside the gene matches. The CDR3 is 14 residues long. CDR3 in amino acids: CASSLPGGTGTQYF. The CDR3 region has the DNA TGTGCCAGCAGTTTACCAGGGGGTACTGGGACCCAGTACTTC.

The table lists this clonotype with a few counts. The germline gene is not matched at one end of the junction; a read error may be the cause. The V gene is TRBV10-3, the J gene TRBJ1-5; 8 bases are shared with TRBD1. This CDR3 contains 15 residues. Germline-derived CDR1 and CDR2 are ENHRY and SYGVKD. CDR3 sequence reads: CASSERQGANQPQHF. The CDR3 DNA is TGTGCCAGCAGTGAAAGGCAGGGGGCAAATCAGCCCCAGCATTTT.

There are a few counts of this clonotype. The rearrangement links TRBV13 to TRBJ2-7; 8 bases are a match to TRBD1. Germline V gene data show CDR1 as PRHDT and CDR2 as FYEKMQ (reference sequence). J was trimmed by 9 bases and V by 5 bases; bases with no gene match: 9. The CDR3 runs to 13 residues. CDR3 DNA: TGTGCCAGCAGCATCGGACAGGGAGGAGTGCAGTACTTC. Translating it yields CASSIGQGGVQYF.

The chain recombines TRBV5-1 with TRBJ2-7; D gene uncertain. This CDR3 has 13 amino acids. V was clipped by 4 bases and J by 6 bases, with 14 bases between them. Germline lookup yields CDR1 SGHRS and CDR2 YFSETQ. The CDR3 loop reads CASSVDGGPEQYF. The CDR3 region has the DNA TGCGCCAGCAGCGTTGATGGTGGGCCCGAGCAGTACTTC.

This clonotype has just one count. CDR3 DNA: TGTGCCAGCAGCTTGCACAGGGGGCGCGGGACCCAGTACTTC. It is translated as CASSLHRGRGTQYF. The chain recombines TRBV7-2 with TRBJ2-5; TRBD1 agrees at 9 bases. Germline V CDR1 and CDR2: SGHTA, FQGNSA. The CDR3 sequence is 14 residues long. The ends lost 3 bases at V and 7 bases at J; junction bases unmatched: 6.

This clonotype has a count of ten or more. This sequence joins TRBV29-1 and TRBJ1-1; no clear D. Looked up from germline, CDR1 is SQVTM and CDR2 is ANQGSEA. Deletions cut 4 bases from V and 6 bases from J, with 12 bases between. The CDR3 is 12 amino acids. The CDR3, as DNA: TGCAGCGTTGTGGCGACTGGGTCTGAAGCTTTCTTT. Its translation is CSVVATGSEAFF.

This clonotype was seen ten or more times. The CDR3 DNA follows: TGCAGTGCTAGAGAGGGTGAATCCACCAATCAGCCCCAGCATTTT. As protein: CSAREGESTNQPQHF. V usage is TRBV20-1 and J usage is TRBJ1-5, with no clear D. This CDR3 comprises 15 residues. The V end lost 0 bases, the J end lost 3 bases, and 12 bases lay between the germline ends. The germline CDR1 and CDR2 sequences are DFQATT and SNEGSKA (reference sequence).

This clonotype was counted ten times or more. This chain connects TRBV7-8 to TRBJ2-5, with D tentatively TRBD1 (5 bases). CDR1 and CDR2 from the germline V gene are SGHVS and FQNEAQ. The CDR3 is made up of 16 amino acids. Trimming pared 6 bases from V and 1 base from J, leaving 18 bases between. CDR3 sequence reads: CASRQVETGSQETQYF. CDR3 in DNA: TGTGCCAGCAGACAAGTTGAAACAGGATCCCAAGAGACCCAGTACTTC. Variable domain in full (rest from reference TRBV7-8 and TRBJ2-5): GAGVSQSPRYKVAKRGQDVALRCDPISGHVSLFWYQQALGQGPEFLTYFQNEAQLDKSGLPSDRFFAERPEGSVSTLKIQRTQQEDSAVYLCASRQVETGSQETQYFGPGTRLLVL.

This clonotype was counted many times. This rearrangement joins TRBV5-5 to TRBJ2-7; 9 bases fit TRBD2. V gave up 0 bases and J gave up 5 bases; unmatched junction bases: 6. The germline V gene encodes CDR1 SGHKS and CDR2 YYEKEE (reference sequence). The CDR3 is 15 residues long. The CDR3 region has the DNA TGTGCCAGCAGCTTGGGCGGGACTAGCATCCACGAGCAGTACTTC. This gives the protein CASSLGGTSIHEQYF.

In the case of this clonotype: Germline is not matched at one junction end, which may reflect a read error. The rearrangement uses TRBV9 and TRBJ2-2; D may be TRBD2 (6 bases). CDR3 length: 14 residues. CDR1 is SGDLS and CDR2 is YYNGEE in the germline V gene. DNA for the CDR3: TGTGCCAGCAGGTCTAGCGAGAACTCCGGGGAGCTGTTTTTT. It yields the protein CASRSSENSGELFF.

This clonotype was recorded many times. V gene TRBV20-1 combines with J gene TRBJ1-6, with D possibly matching TRBD1 (6 bases). Trimming took off 1 base at V and 7 bases at J, with 11 bases between the two ends. The germline CDR1 and CDR2 sequences are DFQATT and SNEGSKA (reference sequence). There are 14 residues in the CDR3. The CDR3 DNA follows: TGCAGTGCTAGAGTCCGGACAGTGAATTCACCCCTCCACTTT. This sequence encodes CSARVRTVNSPLHF.

In the case of this clonotype: A read error is possible here, since a much larger clone lies one base away. The chain combines TRBV5-1 with TRBJ1-2; D perhaps matches TRBD1 (5 bases). Germline V gene sequence: CDR1 SGHRS, CDR2 YFSETQ. Trimming cost V 4 bases and J 10 bases, with 17 bases left between them. This CDR3 has 13 amino acids. CDR3 amino acids: CASSRPSGIVYTF. The DNA for the CDR3 is TGCGCCAGCAGCCGGCCCTCAGGGATTGTCTACACCTTC.

Turning to this clonotype: Its ends do not fully match the called genes, so a read error is possible. This sequence joins TRBV10-3 and TRBJ2-7; D perhaps matches TRBD2 (6 bases). CDR3 length equals 14 residues. The germline gives CDR1 ENHRY, CDR2 SYGVKD. CDR3 residues: CASSSPTGLDEQYF. As DNA, the CDR3 is TGTGCCAGCAGTTCCCCCACGGGACTTGACGAGCAGTACTTC.

This clonotype showed up many times. The chain recombines TRBV24-1 with TRBJ2-5; D tentatively reads TRBD1 or TRBD2 (6 bases each). V gave up 3 bases and J gave up 5 bases, with 15 bases separating them. The CDR3 extends over 15 amino acids. Germline loops: CDR1 KGHDR, CDR2 SFDVKD. CDR3 sequence: CATSDPSGARETQYF. CDR3 bases: TGTGCCACCAGTGATCCGTCGGGGGCGCGGGAGACCCAGTACTTC.

This chain uses TRBV19 with TRBJ2-7; 7 positions match TRBD2. Germline CDR1 reads LNHDA; CDR2 reads SQIVND (reference sequence). V was clipped by 3 bases and J by 0 bases; unmatched bases: 2. The CDR3 runs to 14 residues. The CDR3 coding sequence is TGTGCCAGTAGTATGGGCGGGAGCTCCTACGAGCAGTACTTC. This gives the protein CASSMGGSSYEQYF.

On this clonotype: At one boundary the junction diverges from the germline segment, which might be a read error. V usage is TRBV10-3 and J usage is TRBJ1-1, with a weak D call TRBD1 (5 bases). The CDR3 loop spans 13 amino acids. Germline CDR1 reads ENHRY; CDR2 reads SYGVKD. DNA of the CDR3: TGTGCCAGCAGTAAGCCGGGGGGAACTGAAGCTTTCTTT. Protein product: CASSKPGGTEAFF.

Written as DNA, the CDR3 is TGCGCCAGCAGCTACGGGACTAGCGGTGGGAGCTCCTACGAGCAGTACTTC. It encodes CASSYGTSGGSSYEQYF. The rearrangement links TRBV5-1 to TRBJ2-7, with 11 bases lining up with TRBD2. The V segment lost 3 bases and the J segment 0 bases; nucleotides outside the gene matches: 8. Germline V lookup: CDR1 SGHRS, CDR2 YFSETQ. The CDR3 is made up of 17 amino acids.

The CDR3 spells CASSGAWGEDTEAFF. The CDR3 DNA reads TGTGCCAGCAGCGGGGCTTGGGGAGAGGACACTGAAGCTTTCTTT. The V gene is TRBV7-9, the J gene TRBJ1-1, with D possibly matching TRBD1 (5 bases). Trimming took 5 bases from V and 3 from J, leaving 16 bases between them. Per germline, CDR1 SEHNR and CDR2 FQNEAQ (reference sequence). The CDR3 length is 15 residues.

The V and J genes are TRBV7-2 and TRBJ2-7; D is undetermined. Trimming removed 0 bases at V and 0 bases at J, with 9 bases between. There are 15 residues in the CDR3. Germline V gene data show CDR1 as SGHTA and CDR2 as FQGNSA. CDR3 sequence (DNA): TGTGCCAGCAGCTTAGCAAGGGCCAGCTCCTACGAGCAGTACTTC. Amino acids: CASSLARASSYEQYF. The variable domain in full, with the rest retrieved from reference TRBV7-2 and TRBJ2-7, is GAGVSQSPSNKVTEKGKDVELRCDPISGHTALYWYRQSLGQGLEFLIYFQGNSAPDKSGLPSDRFSAERTGGSVSTLTIQRTQQEDSAVYLCASSLARASSYEQYFGPGTRLTVT.

A word on this clonotype: A read error may be the cause here, since a much bigger clone is one base away. CDR3 in DNA: TGTGCCAGCAGCGTAGATGGTGGACGCCCTGGAAACACCATATATTTT. It specifies CASSVDGGRPGNTIYF. The J gene is TRBJ1-3, the V gene TRBV9; D is unclear. V was trimmed by 0 bases and J by 2 bases, leaving 12 bases between them. The CDR3 runs to 16 residues. From germline, CDR1 is SGDLS and CDR2 YYNGEE.

This clonotype has a count of ten or more. CDR3 in amino acids: CASSGSGDQEKLFF. The CDR3 nucleotides are TGTGCCAGCAGCGGTTCAGGGGATCAAGAAAAACTGTTTTTT. The V call is TRBV9, the J call TRBJ1-4, with D possibly matching TRBD1 (6 bases). CDR1 and CDR2 from the germline V gene are SGDLS and YYNGEE. The CDR3 extends over 14 amino acids. The V end lost 3 bases, the J end lost 8 bases, and 14 bases lay between the germline ends.

This clonotype was counted at least ten times. This chain's CDR3 is CSVRDSYSNQPQHF. DNA for the CDR3: TGCAGCGTGCGGGACAGCTATAGCAATCAGCCCCAGCATTTT. The chain uses TRBV29-1 and TRBJ1-5, with 7 bases lining up with TRBD1. CDR1 and CDR2 (germline): SQVTM, ANQGSEA. V lost 6 bases, J lost 0 bases, and 5 bases stayed unmatched. The length of the CDR3 is 14 residues.

The V gene is TRBV15, the J gene TRBJ2-6; TRBD1 aligns across 11 bases. The CDR3 has 18 residues. Germline values: CDR1 LNHNV, CDR2 YYDKDF (reference sequence). V was pared by 3 bases and J by 4 bases, with 8 bases of the junction left unmatched. The DNA for the CDR3 is TGTGCCACCAGCAGCCCTGGGGACAGGGGGGCCGGGGCCAACGTCCTGACTTTC. Its protein product is CATSSPGDRGAGANVLTF.

CDR3 region: CATSSLRRANYGYTF. DNA for the CDR3: TGTGCCACCAGCAGCTTACGCAGAGCTAACTATGGCTACACCTTC. The V and J genes are TRBV15 and TRBJ1-2; D call uncertain. The CDR3 spans 15 residues. CDR1 LNHNV and CDR2 YYDKDF come from the germline V gene (reference sequence). V was cut by 3 bases and J by 0 bases, with 11 bases left in between.

This clonotype came up many times. The J gene is TRBJ2-5, the V gene TRBV29-1; 7 nucleotides line up with TRBD1. CDR3 size: 13 residues. The germline gives CDR1 SQVTM, CDR2 ANQGSEA. The junction had 3 bases not matched to a gene; V was cut back by 4 bases and J by 1 base. As DNA, the CDR3 is TGCAGCGTTGGTAGGGACAGCCAAGAGACCCAGTACTTC. Translating it yields CSVGRDSQETQYF.